Detailed here is one TCR beta chain. The antigen remains undetermined. This entry comes from a study of cytomegalovirus exposure and HLA in healthy donors. General study findings and limits: In a later analysis, at a false discovery rate of 0.05, over 15,000 TCR beta sequences were associated with HLA alleles. Immune exposure was documented only through CMV serostatus.

Vbeta (60) and Jbeta (13) primers were used in the PCR. This table comes from immunoSEQ multiplex PCR, and its TCRdb copy is limited to in-frame clones, with some not included. In the table there are 100,000 or so clones, 65% to 80% of which are singletons. The CDR3 is 15 amino acids. Germline loops: CDR1 LNHDA, CDR2 SQIVND (reference sequence). V shed 5 bases, J shed 2 bases, and the junction held 6 bases outside the gene matches. The chain recombines TRBV19 with TRBJ1-5, with 7 positions matching TRBD1. This clonotype was sampled from a man aged 25-40 years in good health and CMV-seropositive. The sample was PBMCs. The DNA of the CDR3 is TGTGCCAGTAGTCCAGACAGGGCCCGCAATCAGCCCCAGCATTTT. It translates to CASSPDRARNQPQHF.